This TCR beta chain comes out of a study of T cells in women clearing cervical HPV infection. Study as a whole: Case blood drawn at lesion detection; control blood after infection cleared.

The study, taken as a whole, reports: TRBV6-7 abundance was lower in cases than controls (around 0.1% versus 0.15%). Repertoire richness, not evenness, was significantly elevated in CIN3+ cases versus controls.

This CDR3 has 14 amino acids. V was pared by 0 bases and J by 8 bases, with 13 bases between. Germline V gives CDR1 GTSNPN, CDR2 SVGIG (reference sequence). Average input was approximately 1,200 ng genomic DNA for immunoSEQ TCR beta CDR3 amplification. The data were produced by immunoSEQ multiplex PCR, yet TCRdb's version contains in-frame clones alone and is incomplete. Listed are around 23,000 clones; 7.5% to 10% falls within the top ten. Points on this clone: Its specificity is unknown. The read finishes 3 residues shy of the CDR3 end, and the germline J gene is used to complete it.

V usage is TRBV30 and J usage is TRBJ1-4; possibly TRBD1 for D (6 bases). The receptor was derived from a woman between 18 and 75 years old with a cervical HPV16 infection that either progressed to CIN3+ or cleared (not recorded which). Sequencing input: blood buffy coat. CDR3 residues: CAWSVTGVGEKLFF. The sequenced part of the CDR3 DNA is TGTGCCTGGAGTGTGACAGGAGTTGGCGAAAAA.